This T cell receptor beta chain was identified in a study of identifying expanded T cells in peripheral blood. Trimming removed 0 bases from V and 2 bases from J, with 11 bases in between. Germline loops: CDR1 LGHNA, CDR2 YSLEER. The CDR3 is made up of 15 amino acids. Study-level points and caveats: Clone count variance between approximately two-week samples rose with total template count. Differentially abundant clones: around 1.2 between replicates, around 16 at around 14 days, less than 20 at four.

Of note for this clone: The antigen is unknown.

During the collection period, no donor immune events like infections were recorded. Clones were read by immunoSEQ multiplex PCR, and TCRdb kept only the in-frame ones, dropping some. The sample contains tens of thousands of clones, approximately 86% of which appear only once. Sequencing used blood. This sequence joins TRBV4-3 and TRBJ2-7; no firm D call. This sequence was found in a person aged 18-69 years in good health. The CDR3 DNA is TGCGCCAGCAGCCAAGATCCCCGGATAGCCTACGAGCAGTACTTC. This codes for CASSQDPRIAYEQYF.